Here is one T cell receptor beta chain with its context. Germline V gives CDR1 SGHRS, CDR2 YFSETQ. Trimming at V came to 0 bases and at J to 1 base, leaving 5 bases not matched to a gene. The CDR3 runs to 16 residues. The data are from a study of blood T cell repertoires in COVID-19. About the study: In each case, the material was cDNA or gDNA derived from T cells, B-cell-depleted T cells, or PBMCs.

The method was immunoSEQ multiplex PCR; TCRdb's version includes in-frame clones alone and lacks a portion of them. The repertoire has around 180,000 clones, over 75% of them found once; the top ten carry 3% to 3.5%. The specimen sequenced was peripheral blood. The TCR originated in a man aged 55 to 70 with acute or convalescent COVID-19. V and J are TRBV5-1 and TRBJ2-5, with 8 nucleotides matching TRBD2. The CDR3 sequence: CASSLAPGGGQETQYF. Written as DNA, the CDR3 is TGCGCCAGCAGCTTGGCCCCGGGGGGGGGCCAAGAGACCCAGTACTTC.